A single sample is the source of the 7 T cell receptor beta chains below, sequenced in a study of T cell repertoires in ileal Crohn's disease. Generated by immunoSEQ multiplex PCR, the TCRdb table keeps only in-frame clones and is missing some. The sample has tens of thousands of clones; about 81% are singletons. The sequenced material came from ileal tissue. These receptors were taken from an adult with Crohn's disease.

V usage is TRBV5-1 and J usage is TRBJ2-7; tentative D call: TRBD1 (6 bases). CDR1 and CDR2 from the germline V gene are SGHRS and YFSETQ. V gave up 7 bases and J gave up 0 bases, with 14 bases separating them. This CDR3 has 14 amino acids. CDR3 protein: CASGNGQSSYEQYF. Here the CDR3 DNA reads TGCGCCAGCGGAAACGGACAGAGCTCCTACGAGCAGTACTTC.

Regarding this clone: Other nucleotide sequences in the sample specify the same CDR3. The chain joins TRBV6-5 to TRBJ1-3; 10 positions match TRBD1. The CDR3 contains 15 residues. The ends lost 5 bases at V and 1 base at J; junction bases unmatched: 2. Germline V gene sequence: CDR1 MNHEY, CDR2 SVGAGI. For the CDR3, the DNA is TGTGCCAGCAGTGGACAGGGGGGATCTGGAAACACCATATATTTT. Protein sequence: CASSGQGGSGNTIYF.

The chain recombines TRBV19 with TRBJ1-1; D unresolved. The CDR3 runs 12 residues. The germline V gene encodes CDR1 LNHDA and CDR2 SQIVND (reference sequence). V lost 4 bases, J lost 5 bases, and 8 bases lay in between. CDR3 DNA sequence: TGTGCCAGTAGTAAGTTGGAGACTGAAGCTTTCTTT. Protein sequence: CASSKLETEAFF. Full variable domain (outside the CDR3, taken from reference TRBV19 and TRBJ1-1): DGGITQSPKYLFRKEGQNVTLSCEQNLNHDAMYWYRQDPGQGLRLIYYSQIVNDFQKGDIAEGYSVSREKKESFPLTVTSAQKNPTAFYLCASSKLETEAFFGQGTRLTVV.

This clone has a single count. The chain recombines TRBV19 with TRBJ2-3; D is unresolved. Germline values: CDR1 LNHDA, CDR2 SQIVND (reference sequence). This CDR3 is 12 amino acids long. Trimming cost V 3 bases and J 5 bases, with 6 bases left between them. This chain's CDR3 is CASSISGDTQYF. CDR3 nucleotides: TGTGCCAGTAGTATTTCGGGAGATACGCAGTATTTT.

This chain connects TRBV4-1 to TRBJ1-1; a possible D gene is TRBD1 (6 bases). The germline gives CDR1 MGHRA, CDR2 YSYEKL. The CDR3 runs 15 residues. V was pared by 0 bases and J by 4 bases, with 12 bases between. CDR3 nucleotides: TGCGCCAGCAGCCAAGAAAGGGGGAGGGTCACTGAAGCTTTCTTT. It specifies CASSQERGRVTEAFF.

The V gene is TRBV6-5, the J gene TRBJ1-5; D is unclear. Germline values: CDR1 MNHEY, CDR2 SVGAGI. V was trimmed by 1 base and J by 4 bases, leaving 8 bases between them. The CDR3 spans 14 residues. CDR3 loop: CASSYYELNQPQHF. The CDR3 DNA sequence: TGTGCCAGCAGTTACTACGAGTTAAATCAGCCCCAGCATTTT.

This chain links TRBV5-4 with TRBJ1-2, with TRBD1 matching over 7 bases. This CDR3 has 16 amino acids. Per the germline V gene, CDR1 is SGHNT and CDR2 is YYREEE (reference sequence). V shed 4 bases, J shed 7 bases, and the junction held 16 bases outside the gene matches. The CDR3 region is CASSPQTGTESSGYTF. CDR3 nucleotide sequence: TGTGCCAGCAGCCCCCAGACCGGGACAGAATCATCTGGCTACACCTTC. The whole variable domain, remainder taken from reference TRBV5-4 and TRBJ1-2, is ETGVTQSPTHLIKTRGQQVTLRCSSQSGHNTVSWYQQALGQGPQFIFQYYREEENGRGNFPPRFSGLQFPNYSSELNVNALELDDSALYLCASSPQTGTESSGYTFGSGTRLTVV.